These T cell receptor beta chains were read from a single sample in a study of blood T cell repertoires in COVID-19. Here immunoSEQ multiplex PCR was the method, and the copy in TCRdb shows in-frame clones only, minus some. The sample records 500,000 to 600,000 clones, roughly 91% being singletons. The sample consisted of peripheral blood. The receptors were sampled from a woman between 50 and 59 years old with COVID-19, enrolled during active disease. Each CDR3 is given with its conserved first and last residue. Each record gives: clone size, V gene, J gene, D gene, CDR3 length, CDR3 protein, CDR3 DNA. The D gene is left open where the match is weak. Clone size appears in some rows only: once, few, many, or a class for an expanded clone.

clone size: .; V gene: TRBV10-3; J gene: TRBJ2-3; D gene: TRBD2; CDR3 length: 16; CDR3 protein: CAISQTSGGATDTQYF; CDR3 DNA: TGTGCCATCAGTCAGACTAGCGGGGGGGCAACAGATACGCAGTATTTT
clone size: few; V gene: TRBV6-5; J gene: TRBJ2-2; D gene: .; CDR3 length: 15; CDR3 protein: CASSYTGRGFGELFF; CDR3 DNA: TGTGCCAGCAGTTACACCGGCAGGGGTTTCGGGGAGCTGTTTTTT
clone size: .; V gene: TRBV3-1/TRBV3-2; J gene: TRBJ1-6; D gene: .; CDR3 length: 13; CDR3 protein: CASSVNYNSPLHF; CDR3 DNA: TGTGCCAGCAGCGTAAACTATAATTCACCCCTCCACTTT
clone size: .; V gene: TRBV5-1; J gene: TRBJ2-3; D gene: TRBD1; CDR3 length: 15; CDR3 protein: CASSGKDRGTDTQYF; CDR3 DNA: TGCGCCAGCAGCGGAAAGGACAGGGGGACAGATACGCAGTATTTT
clone size: .; V gene: TRBV9; J gene: TRBJ2-3; D gene: .; CDR3 length: 15; CDR3 protein: CASSPRDFPGDTQYF; CDR3 DNA: TGTGCCAGCAGCCCCCGGGACTTCCCAGGAGATACGCAGTATTTT
clone size: .; V gene: TRBV9; J gene: TRBJ2-7; D gene: TRBD1; CDR3 length: 15; CDR3 protein: CASSVEGDRGYEQYF; CDR3 DNA: TGTGCCAGCAGCGTAGAAGGGGACAGGGGTTACGAGCAGTACTTC
clone size: .; V gene: TRBV6-5; J gene: TRBJ1-6; D gene: .; CDR3 length: 15; CDR3 protein: CASSRSTGSNSPLHF; CDR3 DNA: TGTGCCAGCAGCCGTAGTACAGGGTCGAATTCACCCCTCCACTTT
clone size: .; V gene: TRBV4-2; J gene: TRBJ2-2; D gene: TRBD2; CDR3 length: 19; CDR3 protein: CASSQAVCGGARNTGELFF; CDR3 DNA: TGTGCCAGCAGCCAAGCCGTTTGCGGGGGGGCACGGAACACCGGGGAGCTGTTTTTT
clone size: .; V gene: TRBV6-6; J gene: TRBJ2-7; D gene: TRBD2; CDR3 length: 11; CDR3 protein: CASTRGEEQYF; CDR3 DNA: TGTGCCAGCACCCGGGGGGAGGAGCAGTACTTC
clone size: .; V gene: TRBV5-4; J gene: TRBJ2-4; D gene: .; CDR3 length: 15; CDR3 protein: CASSSNQVAKNIQYF; CDR3 DNA: TGTGCCAGCAGCTCAAATCAGGTAGCCAAAAACATTCAGTACTTC
clone size: .; V gene: TRBV27; J gene: TRBJ1-2; D gene: TRBD1; CDR3 length: 13; CDR3 protein: CASSNNLRGGYTF; CDR3 DNA: TGTGCCAGCAGTAACAACCTCAGGGGGGGCTACACCTTC
clone size: .; V gene: TRBV30; J gene: TRBJ2-7; D gene: .; CDR3 length: 14; CDR3 protein: CAWSVGGYGNEQYF; CDR3 DNA: TGTGCCTGGAGTGTAGGAGGCTATGGAAACGAGCAGTACTTC
clone size: .; V gene: TRBV28; J gene: TRBJ1-2; D gene: .; CDR3 length: 13; CDR3 protein: CASSLSGNYGYTF; CDR3 DNA: TGTGCCAGCAGTCTCTCCGGGAACTATGGCTACACCTTC
clone size: .; V gene: TRBV19; J gene: TRBJ1-1; D gene: TRBD1; CDR3 length: 16; CDR3 protein: CASSKLLGTGATEAFF; CDR3 DNA: TGTGCCAGTAGTAAGCTCCTCGGGACAGGGGCCACTGAAGCTTTCTTT
clone size: .; V gene: TRBV4-1; J gene: TRBJ2-3; D gene: .; CDR3 length: 16; CDR3 protein: CASSQTYGGGTDTQYF; CDR3 DNA: TGCGCCAGCAGCCAAACTTATGGGGGCGGCACAGATACGCAGTATTTT
clone size: .; V gene: TRBV4-1; J gene: TRBJ1-6; D gene: .; CDR3 length: 15; CDR3 protein: CASSQVEGDNSPLHF; CDR3 DNA: TGCGCCAGCAGCCAAGTAGAGGGGGATAATTCACCCCTCCACTTT
clone size: .; V gene: TRBV5-6; J gene: TRBJ2-5; D gene: TRBD2; CDR3 length: 18; CDR3 protein: CASSFITQASGGQETQYF; CDR3 DNA: TGTGCCAGCAGCTTCATCACCCAGGCTAGCGGGGGCCAAGAGACCCAGTACTTC
clone size: .; V gene: TRBV11-2; J gene: TRBJ1-1; D gene: TRBD1; CDR3 length: 14; CDR3 protein: CASSTGVVNTEAFF; CDR3 DNA: TGTGCCAGCAGCACAGGGGTCGTGAACACTGAAGCTTTCTTT
clone size: .; V gene: TRBV19; J gene: TRBJ1-4; D gene: .; CDR3 length: 14; CDR3 protein: CASSGGLPNEKLFF; CDR3 DNA: TGTGCCAGTAGTGGGGGCCTTCCTAATGAAAAACTGTTTTTT
clone size: once; V gene: TRBV27; J gene: TRBJ2-1; D gene: .; CDR3 length: 13; CDR3 protein: CASQGDNHNEQFF; CDR3 DNA: TGTGCCAGCCAAGGGGACAACCACAATGAGCAGTTCTTC
clone size: once; V gene: TRBV6-5; J gene: TRBJ2-1; D gene: .; CDR3 length: 13; CDR3 protein: CASRGGLWNEQFF; CDR3 DNA: TGTGCCAGCAGGGGGGGGCTATGGAATGAGCAGTTCTTC
clone size: .; V gene: TRBV4-1; J gene: TRBJ2-2; D gene: .; CDR3 length: 13; CDR3 protein: CASSQEEGGELFF; CDR3 DNA: TGCGCCAGCAGCCAAGAGGAGGGGGGGGAGCTGTTTTTT
clone size: .; V gene: TRBV7-6; J gene: TRBJ2-2; D gene: TRBD2; CDR3 length: 17; CDR3 protein: CASSLHSGAGNTGELFF; CDR3 DNA: TGTGCCAGCAGCCTACATAGCGGGGCCGGGAACACCGGGGAGCTGTTTTTT
clone size: .; V gene: TRBV2; J gene: TRBJ1-2; D gene: .; CDR3 length: 14; CDR3 protein: CASSEARHAYGYTF; CDR3 DNA: TGTGCCAGCAGTGAAGCGCGACACGCCTATGGCTACACCTTC
clone size: .; V gene: TRBV6-5; J gene: TRBJ2-3; D gene: TRBD1; CDR3 length: 13; CDR3 protein: CASRDRGTDTQYF; CDR3 DNA: TGTGCCAGCAGAGACAGGGGAACAGATACGCAGTATTTT
clone size: .; V gene: TRBV29-1; J gene: TRBJ2-7; D gene: TRBD2; CDR3 length: 14; CDR3 protein: CSVRTSGASYEQYF; CDR3 DNA: TGCAGCGTTCGGACTAGCGGGGCATCCTACGAGCAGTACTTC